This TCR beta chain appears in the sequencing data of a study of radiation and T cells in renal cell carcinoma. Noted time point: baseline pretreatment blood. Treatment noted: 15 Gy SBRT to primary tumor, nephrectomy 4 weeks later. Between the trimmed V and J ends, which lost 3 bases and 1 base, there was a span of 10 bases. Germline CDR1 ENHRY, CDR2 SYGVKD. The CDR3 is made up of 15 amino acids. Assay used: immunoSEQ multiplex PCR; TCRdb lists only in-frame clones, some missing. There are 70,000 to 100,000 clones in the sample; approximately 80% occur only once, and less than 7% lies in the top ten. The chain links TRBV10-3 to TRBJ1-5; the D is unclear. The TCR was taken from a man aged 55-75 years with renal cell carcinoma. Sequences were derived from blood, sampled from a patient whose treatment included radiotherapy and nephrectomy. The CDR3 spells CAISEYGESNQPQHF. DNA for the CDR3: TGTGCCATCAGTGAATACGGGGAAAGCAATCAGCCCCAGCATTTT.